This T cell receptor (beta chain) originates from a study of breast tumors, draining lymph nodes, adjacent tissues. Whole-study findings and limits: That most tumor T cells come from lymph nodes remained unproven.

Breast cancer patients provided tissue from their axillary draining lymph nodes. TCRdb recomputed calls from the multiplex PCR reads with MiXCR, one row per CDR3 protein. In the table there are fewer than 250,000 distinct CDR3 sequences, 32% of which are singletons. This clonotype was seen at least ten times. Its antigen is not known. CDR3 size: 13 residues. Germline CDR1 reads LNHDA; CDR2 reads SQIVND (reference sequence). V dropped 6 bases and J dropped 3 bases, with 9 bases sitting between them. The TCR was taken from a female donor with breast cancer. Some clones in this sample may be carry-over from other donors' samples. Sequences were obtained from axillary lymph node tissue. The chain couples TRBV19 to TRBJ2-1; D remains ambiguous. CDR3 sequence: CASSITNYNEQFF. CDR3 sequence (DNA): TGTGCCAGTAGCATTACGAACTACAATGAGCAGTTCTTC. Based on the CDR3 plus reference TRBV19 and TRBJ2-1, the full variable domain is DGGITQSPKYLFRKEGQNVTLSCEQNLNHDAMYWYRQDPGQGLRLIYYSQIVNDFQKGDIAEGYSVSREKKESFPLTVTSAQKNPTAFYLCASSITNYNEQFFGPGTRLTVL.